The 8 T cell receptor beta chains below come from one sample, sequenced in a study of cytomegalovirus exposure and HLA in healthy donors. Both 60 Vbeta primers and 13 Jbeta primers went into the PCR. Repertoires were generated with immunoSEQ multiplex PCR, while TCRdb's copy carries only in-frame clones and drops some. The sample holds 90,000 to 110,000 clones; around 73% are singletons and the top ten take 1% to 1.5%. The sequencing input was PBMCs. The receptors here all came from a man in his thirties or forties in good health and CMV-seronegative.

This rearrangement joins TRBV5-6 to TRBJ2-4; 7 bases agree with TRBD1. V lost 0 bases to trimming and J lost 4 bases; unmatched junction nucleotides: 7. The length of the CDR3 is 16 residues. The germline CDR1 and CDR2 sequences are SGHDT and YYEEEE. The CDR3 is CASSLVTGTAKNIQYF. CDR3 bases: TGTGCCAGCAGCTTGGTAACCGGGACAGCAAAAAACATTCAGTACTTC.

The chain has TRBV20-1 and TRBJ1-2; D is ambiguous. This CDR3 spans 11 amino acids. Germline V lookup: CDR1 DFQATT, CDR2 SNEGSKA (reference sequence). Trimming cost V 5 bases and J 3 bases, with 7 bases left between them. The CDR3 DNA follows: TGCAGTGCTCACAGTGACTATGGCTACACCTTC. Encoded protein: CSAHSDYGYTF.

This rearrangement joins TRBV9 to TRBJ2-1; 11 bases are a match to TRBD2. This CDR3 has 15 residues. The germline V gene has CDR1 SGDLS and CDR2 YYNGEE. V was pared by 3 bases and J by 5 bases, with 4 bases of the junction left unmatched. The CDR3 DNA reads TGTGCCAGCAGCGCTAGCGGGGGGCCAAACAATGAGCAGTTCTTC. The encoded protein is CASSASGGPNNEQFF.

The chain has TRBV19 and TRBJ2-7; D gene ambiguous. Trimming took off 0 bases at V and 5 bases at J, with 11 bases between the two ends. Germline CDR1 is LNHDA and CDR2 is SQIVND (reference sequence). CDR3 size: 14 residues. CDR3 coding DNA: TGTGCCAGTAGTATAGACAGTTTGGTCCACGAGCAGTACTTC. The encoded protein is CASSIDSLVHEQYF.

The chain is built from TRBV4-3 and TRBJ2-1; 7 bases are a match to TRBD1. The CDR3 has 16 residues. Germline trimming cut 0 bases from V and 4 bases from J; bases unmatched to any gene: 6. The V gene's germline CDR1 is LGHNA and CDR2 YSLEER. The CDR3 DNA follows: TGCGCCAGCAGCCAAGACGGGGCAGGGGGTTACAATGAGCAGTTCTTC. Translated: CASSQDGAGGYNEQFF.

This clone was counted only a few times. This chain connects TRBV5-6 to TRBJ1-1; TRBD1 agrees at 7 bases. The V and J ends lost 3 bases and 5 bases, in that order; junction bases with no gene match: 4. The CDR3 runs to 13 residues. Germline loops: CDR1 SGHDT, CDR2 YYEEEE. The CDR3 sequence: CASSSTGLTEAFF. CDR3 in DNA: TGTGCCAGCAGCTCGACAGGGTTGACTGAAGCTTTCTTT.

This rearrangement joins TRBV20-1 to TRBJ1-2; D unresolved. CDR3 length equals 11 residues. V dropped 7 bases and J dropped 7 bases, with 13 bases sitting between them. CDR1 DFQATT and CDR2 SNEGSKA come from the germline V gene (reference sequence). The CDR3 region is CSGIKAGGYTF. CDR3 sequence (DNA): TGCAGTGGAATCAAAGCAGGTGGCTACACCTTC.

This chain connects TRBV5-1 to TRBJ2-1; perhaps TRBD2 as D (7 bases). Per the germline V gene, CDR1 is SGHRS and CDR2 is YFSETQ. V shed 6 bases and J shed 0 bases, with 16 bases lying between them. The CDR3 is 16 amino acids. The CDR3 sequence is CASILGGGSSYNEQFF. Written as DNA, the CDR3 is TGCGCCAGCATCCTAGGGGGGGGGAGCTCCTACAATGAGCAGTTCTTC.